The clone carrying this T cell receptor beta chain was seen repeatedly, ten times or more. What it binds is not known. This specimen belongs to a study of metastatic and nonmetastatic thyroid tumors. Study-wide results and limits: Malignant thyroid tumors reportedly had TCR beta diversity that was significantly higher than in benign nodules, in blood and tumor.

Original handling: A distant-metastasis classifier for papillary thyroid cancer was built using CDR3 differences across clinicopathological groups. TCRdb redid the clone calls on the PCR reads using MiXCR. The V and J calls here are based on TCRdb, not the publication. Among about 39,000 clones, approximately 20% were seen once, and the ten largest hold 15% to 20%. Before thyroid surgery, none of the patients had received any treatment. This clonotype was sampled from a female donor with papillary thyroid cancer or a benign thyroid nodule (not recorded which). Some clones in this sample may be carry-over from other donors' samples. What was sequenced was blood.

CDR3 nucleotide sequence: TGTGCCAGCAGTTTAAGCGTCGGCACCGGGGAGCTGTTTTTT. Its protein product is CASSLSVGTGELFF. The J gene is TRBJ2-2, the V gene TRBV12-3 or TRBV12-4; unclear D gene. With 2 bases removed from V and 4 bases from J, the gap between germline ends came to 8 bases. The CDR3 is 14 amino acids.